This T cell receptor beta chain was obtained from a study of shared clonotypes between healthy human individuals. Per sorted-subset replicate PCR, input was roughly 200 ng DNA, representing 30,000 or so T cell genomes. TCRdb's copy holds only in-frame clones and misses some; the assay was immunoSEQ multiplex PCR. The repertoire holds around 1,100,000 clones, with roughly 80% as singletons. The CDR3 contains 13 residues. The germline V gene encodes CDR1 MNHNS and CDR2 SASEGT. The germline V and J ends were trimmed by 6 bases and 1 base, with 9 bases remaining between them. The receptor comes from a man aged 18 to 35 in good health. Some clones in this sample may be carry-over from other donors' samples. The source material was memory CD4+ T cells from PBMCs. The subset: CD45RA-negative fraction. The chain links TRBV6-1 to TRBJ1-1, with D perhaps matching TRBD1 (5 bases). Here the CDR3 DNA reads TGTGCCAGCAGGGTGACAGCGAACACTGAAGCTTTCTTT. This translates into CASRVTANTEAFF.